This paragraph reports one T cell receptor beta chain. This record comes from a study of blood T cell repertoires in COVID-19. The overall study: The origin of the acute and convalescent COVID-19 samples was the United States, Italy and Spain.

How the authors handled the data: It was from reference gene primer amplification that nucleated cell counts were estimated. The protocol was immunoSEQ multiplex PCR, while the TCRdb copy is restricted to in-frame clones and leaves out a portion. That table gives V, J and clone size, and the DNA gave D and trimming. This sample has under 15,000 clones; about 90% occur once, and the top ten carry around 21%. The CDR3 totals 13 residues. Germline V gene data show CDR1 as ENHRY and CDR2 as SYGVKD. Trimming stripped 2 bases from V and 6 bases from J, with 11 bases between. The receptor's source is a human donor with active COVID-19. The donor label of this sample is uncertain. V usage is TRBV10-3 and J usage is TRBJ2-7, with TRBD1 as a possible D gene (6 bases). The specimen was peripheral blood. In DNA, the CDR3 is TGTGCCATCAGTGAGACAGGGTCTGGCGAGCAGTACTTC. Translated, it gives CAISETGSGEQYF.